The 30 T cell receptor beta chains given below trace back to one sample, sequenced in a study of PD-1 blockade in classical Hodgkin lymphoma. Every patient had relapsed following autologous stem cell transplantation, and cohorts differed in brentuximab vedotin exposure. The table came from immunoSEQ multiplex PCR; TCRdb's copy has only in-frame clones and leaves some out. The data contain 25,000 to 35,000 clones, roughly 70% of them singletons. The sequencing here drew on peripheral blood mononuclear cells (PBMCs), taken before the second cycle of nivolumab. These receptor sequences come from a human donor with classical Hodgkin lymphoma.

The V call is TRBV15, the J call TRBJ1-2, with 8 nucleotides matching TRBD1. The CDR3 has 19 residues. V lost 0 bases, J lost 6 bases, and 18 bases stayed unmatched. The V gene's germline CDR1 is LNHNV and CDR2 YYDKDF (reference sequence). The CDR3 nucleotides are TGTGCCACCAGCAGAGACAGATTGCGAAAACGTACAGGGGGGAATGGCTACACCTTC. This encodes CATSRDRLRKRTGGNGYTF.

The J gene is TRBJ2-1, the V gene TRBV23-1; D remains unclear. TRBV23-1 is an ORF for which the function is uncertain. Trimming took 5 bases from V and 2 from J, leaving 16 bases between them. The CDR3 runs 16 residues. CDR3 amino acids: CASSSNSLSAYNEQFF. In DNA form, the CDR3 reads TGCGCCAGCAGTTCCAACAGCCTCTCCGCCTACAATGAGCAGTTCTTC.

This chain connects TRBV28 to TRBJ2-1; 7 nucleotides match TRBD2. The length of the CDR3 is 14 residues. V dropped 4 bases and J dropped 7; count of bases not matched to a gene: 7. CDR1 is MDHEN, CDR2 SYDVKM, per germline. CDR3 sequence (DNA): TGTGCCAGCAGTTACCCGGACGGGAGGAATGAGCAGTTCTTC. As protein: CASSYPDGRNEQFF.

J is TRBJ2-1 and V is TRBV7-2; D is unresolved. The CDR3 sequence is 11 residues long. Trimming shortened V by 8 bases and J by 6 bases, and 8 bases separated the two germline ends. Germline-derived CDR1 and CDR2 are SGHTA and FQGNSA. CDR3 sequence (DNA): TGTGCCAGCGGTCTCGTCAATGAGCAGTTCTTC. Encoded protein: CASGLVNEQFF.

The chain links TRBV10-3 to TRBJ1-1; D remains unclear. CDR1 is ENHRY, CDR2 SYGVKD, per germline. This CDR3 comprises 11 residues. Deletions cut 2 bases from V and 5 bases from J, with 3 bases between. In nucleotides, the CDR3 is TGTGCCATCAGTGAGAGAACTGAAGCTTTCTTT. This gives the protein CAISERTEAFF.

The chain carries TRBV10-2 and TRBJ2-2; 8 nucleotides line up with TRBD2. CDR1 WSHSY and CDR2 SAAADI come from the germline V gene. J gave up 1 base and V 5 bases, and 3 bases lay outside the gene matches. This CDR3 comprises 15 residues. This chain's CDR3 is CASSLLAGNTGELFF. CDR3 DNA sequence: TGCGCCAGCAGTCTCCTAGCGGGGAACACCGGGGAGCTGTTTTTT.

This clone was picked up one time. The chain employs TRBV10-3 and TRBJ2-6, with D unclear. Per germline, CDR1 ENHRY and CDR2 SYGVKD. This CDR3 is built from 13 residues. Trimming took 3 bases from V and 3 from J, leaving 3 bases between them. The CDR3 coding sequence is TGTGCCATCAGTGAATTTGGGGCCAACGTCCTGACTTTC. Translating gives CAISEFGANVLTF.

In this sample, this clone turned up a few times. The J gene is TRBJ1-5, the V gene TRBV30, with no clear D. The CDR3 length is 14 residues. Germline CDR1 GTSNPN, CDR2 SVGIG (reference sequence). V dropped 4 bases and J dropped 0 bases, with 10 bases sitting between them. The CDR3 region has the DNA TGTGCCTGGAAGCCCCTCTATAGCAATCAGCCCCAGCATTTT. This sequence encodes CAWKPLYSNQPQHF.

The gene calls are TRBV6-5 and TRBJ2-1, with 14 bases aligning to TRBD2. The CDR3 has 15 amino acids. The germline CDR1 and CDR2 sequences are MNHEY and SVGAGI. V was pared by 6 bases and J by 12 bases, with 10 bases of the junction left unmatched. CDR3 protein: CASSGLAGGYRGQFF. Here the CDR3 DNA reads TGTGCCAGCAGCGGACTAGCGGGGGGCTACCGGGGGCAGTTCTTC.

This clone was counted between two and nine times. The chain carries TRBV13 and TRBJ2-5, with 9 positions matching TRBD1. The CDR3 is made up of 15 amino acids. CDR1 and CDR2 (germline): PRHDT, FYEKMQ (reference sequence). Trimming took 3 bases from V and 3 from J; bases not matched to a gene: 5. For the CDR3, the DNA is TGTGCCAGCAGCTTGTCGGGACAGGGAAAAGAGACCCAGTACTTC. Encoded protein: CASSLSGQGKETQYF.

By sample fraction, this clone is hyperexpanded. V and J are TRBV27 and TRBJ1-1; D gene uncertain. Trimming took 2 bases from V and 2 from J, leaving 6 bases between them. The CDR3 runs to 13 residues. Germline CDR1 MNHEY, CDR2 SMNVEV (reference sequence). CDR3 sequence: CASSLVVNTEAFF. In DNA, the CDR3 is TGTGCCAGCAGTTTAGTCGTTAACACTGAAGCTTTCTTT.

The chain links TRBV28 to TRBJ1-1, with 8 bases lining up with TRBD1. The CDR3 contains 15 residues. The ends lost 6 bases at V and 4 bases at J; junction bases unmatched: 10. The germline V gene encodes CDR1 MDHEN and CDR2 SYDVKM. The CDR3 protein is CASRPGGVGRTEAFF. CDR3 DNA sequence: TGTGCCAGCAGACCAGGGGGCGTGGGACGCACTGAAGCTTTCTTT.

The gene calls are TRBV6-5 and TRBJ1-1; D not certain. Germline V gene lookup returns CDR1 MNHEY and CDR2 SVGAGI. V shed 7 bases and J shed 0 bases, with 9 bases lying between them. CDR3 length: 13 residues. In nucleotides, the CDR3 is TGTGCCAGCACCATATGGATGAACACTGAAGCTTTCTTT. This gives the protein CASTIWMNTEAFF.

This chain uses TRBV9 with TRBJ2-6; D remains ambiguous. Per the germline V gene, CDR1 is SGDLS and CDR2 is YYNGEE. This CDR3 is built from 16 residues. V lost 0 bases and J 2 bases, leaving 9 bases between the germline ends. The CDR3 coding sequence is TGTGCCAGCAGCGTAGGCACAGCCACTGGGGCCAACGTCCTGACTTTC. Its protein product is CASSVGTATGANVLTF.

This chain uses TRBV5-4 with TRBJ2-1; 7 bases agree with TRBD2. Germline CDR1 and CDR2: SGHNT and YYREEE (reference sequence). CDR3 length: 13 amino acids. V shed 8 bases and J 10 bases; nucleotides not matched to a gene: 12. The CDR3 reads CASNPRYSGEQFF. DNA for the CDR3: TGTGCCAGTAATCCGCGTTATAGCGGGGAGCAGTTCTTC.

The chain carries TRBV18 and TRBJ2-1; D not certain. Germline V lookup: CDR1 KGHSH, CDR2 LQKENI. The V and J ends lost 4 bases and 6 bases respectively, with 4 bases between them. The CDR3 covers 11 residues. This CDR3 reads CASSLVNEQFF. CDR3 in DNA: TGTGCCAGCTCACTGGTCAATGAGCAGTTCTTC.

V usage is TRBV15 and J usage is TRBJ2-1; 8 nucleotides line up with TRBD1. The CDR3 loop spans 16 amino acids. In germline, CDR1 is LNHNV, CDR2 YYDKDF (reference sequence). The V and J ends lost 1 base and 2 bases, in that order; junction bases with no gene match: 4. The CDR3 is CATSRVAGGTYNEQFF. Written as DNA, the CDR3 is TGTGCCACCAGCAGAGTTGCAGGGGGCACCTACAATGAGCAGTTCTTC.

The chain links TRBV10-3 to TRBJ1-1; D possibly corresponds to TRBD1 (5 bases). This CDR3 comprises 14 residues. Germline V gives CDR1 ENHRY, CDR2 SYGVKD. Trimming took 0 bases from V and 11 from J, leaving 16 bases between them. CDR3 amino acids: CAISESSFQGAAFF. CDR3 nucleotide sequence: TGTGCCATCAGTGAGTCGAGTTTTCAGGGCGCGGCTTTCTTT.

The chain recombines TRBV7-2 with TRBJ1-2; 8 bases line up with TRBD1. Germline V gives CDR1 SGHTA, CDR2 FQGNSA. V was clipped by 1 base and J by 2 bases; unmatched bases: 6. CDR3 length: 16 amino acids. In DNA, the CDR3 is TGTGCCAGCAGCTTAGTGTCCGGACAGGGAAACTATGGCTACACCTTC. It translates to CASSLVSGQGNYGYTF.

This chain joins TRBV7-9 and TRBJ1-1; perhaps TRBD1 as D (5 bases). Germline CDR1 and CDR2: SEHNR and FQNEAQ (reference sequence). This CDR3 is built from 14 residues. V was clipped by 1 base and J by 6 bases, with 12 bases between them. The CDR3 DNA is TGTGCCAGCAGCTTAGTGACAGCCCGAGCTGAAGCTTTCTTT. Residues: CASSLVTARAEAFF.

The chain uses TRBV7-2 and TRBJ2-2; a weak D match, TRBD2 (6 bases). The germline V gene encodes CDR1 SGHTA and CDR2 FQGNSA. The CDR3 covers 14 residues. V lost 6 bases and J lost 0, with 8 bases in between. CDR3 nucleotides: TGTGCCAGCAGTCGGGACTCGAACACCGGGGAGCTGTTTTTT. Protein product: CASSRDSNTGELFF.

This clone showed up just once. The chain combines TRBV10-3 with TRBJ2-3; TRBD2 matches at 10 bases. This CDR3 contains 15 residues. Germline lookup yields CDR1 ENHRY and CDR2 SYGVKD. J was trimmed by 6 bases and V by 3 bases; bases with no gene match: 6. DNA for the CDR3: TGTGCCATCAGTGACAGCGGGGGGGCCGGTGATACGCAGTATTTT. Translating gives CAISDSGGAGDTQYF.

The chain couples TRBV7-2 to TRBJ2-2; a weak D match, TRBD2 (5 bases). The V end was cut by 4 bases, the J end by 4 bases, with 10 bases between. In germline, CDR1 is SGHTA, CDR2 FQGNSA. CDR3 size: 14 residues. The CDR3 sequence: CASSSLGSTGELFF. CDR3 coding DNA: TGTGCCAGCAGCTCCCTGGGGAGCACCGGGGAGCTGTTTTTT.

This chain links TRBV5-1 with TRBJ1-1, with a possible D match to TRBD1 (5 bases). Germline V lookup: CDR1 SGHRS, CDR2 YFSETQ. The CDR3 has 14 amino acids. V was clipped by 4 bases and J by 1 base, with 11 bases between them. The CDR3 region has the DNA TGCGCCAGCAGCCAGGGACTCGGGAACACTGAAGCTTTCTTT. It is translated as CASSQGLGNTEAFF.

The CDR3 region is CASSEGRPAHSYEQYF. DNA for the CDR3: TGTGCCAGCAGTGAAGGAAGACCGGCCCACTCCTACGAGCAGTACTTC. The chain has TRBV6-1 and TRBJ2-7; D gene ambiguous. Germline CDR1 and CDR2: MNHNS and SASEGT. Deletions cut 1 base from V and 0 bases from J, with 13 bases between. This CDR3 has 16 residues.

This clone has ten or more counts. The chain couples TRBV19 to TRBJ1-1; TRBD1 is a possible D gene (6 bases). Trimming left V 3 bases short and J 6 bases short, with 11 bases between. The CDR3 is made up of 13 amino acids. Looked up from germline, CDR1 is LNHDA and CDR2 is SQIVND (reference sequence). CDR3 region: CASSIRGLAEAFF. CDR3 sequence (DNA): TGTGCCAGTAGTATTCGGGGGCTCGCTGAAGCTTTCTTT.

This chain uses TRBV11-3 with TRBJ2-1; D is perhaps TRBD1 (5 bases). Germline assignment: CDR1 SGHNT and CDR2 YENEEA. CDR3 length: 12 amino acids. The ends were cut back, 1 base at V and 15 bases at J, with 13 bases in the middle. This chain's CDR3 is CASSLGQGSPFF. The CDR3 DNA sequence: TGTGCCAGCAGCTTAGGTCAGGGTAGTCCGTTCTTC.

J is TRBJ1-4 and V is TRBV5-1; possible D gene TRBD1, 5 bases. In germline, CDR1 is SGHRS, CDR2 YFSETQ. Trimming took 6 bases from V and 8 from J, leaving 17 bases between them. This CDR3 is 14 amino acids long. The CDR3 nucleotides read TGCGCCAGCATGCGGGACCCTAAGGGGGAAAAACTGTTTTTT. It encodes CASMRDPKGEKLFF.

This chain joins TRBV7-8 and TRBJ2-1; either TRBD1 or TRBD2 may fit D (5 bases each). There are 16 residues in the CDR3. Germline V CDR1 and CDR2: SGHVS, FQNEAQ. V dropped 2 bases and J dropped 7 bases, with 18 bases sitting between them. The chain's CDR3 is CASSLRDPGPLNEQFF. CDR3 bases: TGTGCCAGCAGCTTAAGGGACCCAGGTCCCCTGAATGAGCAGTTCTTC.

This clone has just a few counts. In DNA, the CDR3 is TGCGCCAGCAGCAGAGAAGGTTGGTCTGGAAACACCATATATTTT. Its translation: CASSREGWSGNTIYF. The chain joins TRBV4-1 to TRBJ1-3, with unresolved D. Germline CDR1 and CDR2: MGHRA and YSYEKL. Trimming removed 5 bases from V and 1 base from J, with 12 bases in between. CDR3 length: 15 amino acids.